This T cell receptor beta chain was captured in a study of T cells in Graves' hyperthyroidism and ophthalmopathy. At least ten counts were recorded for this clonotype. Regions amplified from RNA transcripts were the TCR beta CDR3 regions. With the HTBI primer set, the TCR CDR3 went through a first round of RT-PCR. From the multiplex PCR reads, TCRdb called clonotypes with MiXCR, one entry per CDR3 protein. The data hold around 250,000 distinct CDR3 sequences, with roughly 15% observed a single time. Hyperthyroidism was newly diagnosed in patients aged 18 to 65 (duration under 2 months). The CDR3 sequence is 17 residues long. In germline, CDR1 is LGHDT, CDR2 YNNKEL (reference sequence). Losses at the gene ends were 2 bases for V and 1 base for J; bases not matched to a gene: 6.

This chain connects TRBV3-1 to TRBJ2-4; 9 bases are a match to TRBD1. Specimen: blood. This clonotype originated in a woman aged 40 to 50 with Graves' hyperthyroidism that later progressed to Graves' ophthalmopathy. This CDR3 is CASSQPGQGTAKNIQYF. The CDR3 DNA is TGTGCCAGCAGCCAACCGGGACAGGGTACGGCCAAAAACATTCAGTACTTC.